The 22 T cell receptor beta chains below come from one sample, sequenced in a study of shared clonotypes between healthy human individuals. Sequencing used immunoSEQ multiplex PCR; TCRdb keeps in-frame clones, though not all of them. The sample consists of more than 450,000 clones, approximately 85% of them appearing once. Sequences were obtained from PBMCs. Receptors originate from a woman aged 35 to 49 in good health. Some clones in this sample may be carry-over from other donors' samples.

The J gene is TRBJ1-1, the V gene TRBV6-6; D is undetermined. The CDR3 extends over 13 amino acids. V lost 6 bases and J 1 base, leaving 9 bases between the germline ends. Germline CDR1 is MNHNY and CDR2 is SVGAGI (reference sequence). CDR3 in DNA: TGTGCCAGCAGCCCTCGGCGGAACACTGAAGCTTTCTTT. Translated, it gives CASSPRRNTEAFF.

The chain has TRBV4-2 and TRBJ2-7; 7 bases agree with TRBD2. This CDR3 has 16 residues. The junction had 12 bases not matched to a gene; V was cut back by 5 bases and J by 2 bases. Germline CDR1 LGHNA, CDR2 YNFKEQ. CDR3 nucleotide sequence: TGTGCCAGCAGCTCCTCCGCGGCGGGAGTGGCCTACGAGCAGTACTTC. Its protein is CASSSSAAGVAYEQYF.

In nucleotides, the CDR3 is TGTGCCAGCAGCTTGGCGGACACTGAAGCTTTCTTT. Encoded protein: CASSLADTEAFF. This chain joins TRBV5-4 and TRBJ1-1; D unclear. The CDR3 consists of 12 residues. Germline values: CDR1 SGHNT, CDR2 YYREEE (reference sequence). Trimming removed 0 bases from V and 3 bases from J, with 3 bases in between.

In nucleotides, the CDR3 is TGTGCCAGCAGGGCCGGGACAGGGGAAACCGGGGAGCTGTTTTTT. This gives the protein CASRAGTGETGELFF. This chain links TRBV7-9 with TRBJ2-2, with 10 bases aligning to TRBD1. The CDR3 has 15 amino acids. The trim removed 6 bases at V and 5 bases at J, leaving 6 bases unmatched. In germline, CDR1 is SEHNR, CDR2 FQNEAQ (reference sequence). The full variable domain, in which reference TRBV7-9 and TRBJ2-2 provide the parts outside the CDR3, is DTGVSQNPRHKITKRGQNVTFRCDPISEHNRLYWYRQTLGQGPEFLTYFQNEAQLEKSRLLSDRFSAERPKGSFSTLEIQRTEQGDSAMYLCASRAGTGETGELFFGEGSRLTVL.

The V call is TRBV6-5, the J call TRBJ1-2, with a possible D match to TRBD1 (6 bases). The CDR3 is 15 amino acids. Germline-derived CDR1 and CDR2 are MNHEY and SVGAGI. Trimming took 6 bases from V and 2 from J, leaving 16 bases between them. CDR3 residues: CASSSGGAANYGYTF. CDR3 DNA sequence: TGTGCCAGCAGCTCCGGGGGGGCGGCCAACTATGGCTACACCTTC.

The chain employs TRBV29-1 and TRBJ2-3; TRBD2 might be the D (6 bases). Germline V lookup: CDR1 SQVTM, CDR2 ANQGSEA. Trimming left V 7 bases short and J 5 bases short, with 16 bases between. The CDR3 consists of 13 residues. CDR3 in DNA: TGCAGCGCCGGGCGGTCCGGGGGAGATACGCAGTATTTT. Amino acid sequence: CSAGRSGGDTQYF.

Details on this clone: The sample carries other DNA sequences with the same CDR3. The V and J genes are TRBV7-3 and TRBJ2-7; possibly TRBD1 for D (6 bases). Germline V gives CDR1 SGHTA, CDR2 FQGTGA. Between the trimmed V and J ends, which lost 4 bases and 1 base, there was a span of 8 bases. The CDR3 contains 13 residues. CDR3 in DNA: TGTGCCAGCAGCTACGGACAGTCCTACGAGCAGTACTTC. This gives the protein CASSYGQSYEQYF.

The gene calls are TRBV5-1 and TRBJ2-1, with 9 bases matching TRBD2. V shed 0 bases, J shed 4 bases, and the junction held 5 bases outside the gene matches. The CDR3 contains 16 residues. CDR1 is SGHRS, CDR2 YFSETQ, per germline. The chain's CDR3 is CASSLESGGIYNEQFF. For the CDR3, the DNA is TGCGCCAGCAGCTTGGAGAGCGGGGGGATTTACAATGAGCAGTTCTTC.

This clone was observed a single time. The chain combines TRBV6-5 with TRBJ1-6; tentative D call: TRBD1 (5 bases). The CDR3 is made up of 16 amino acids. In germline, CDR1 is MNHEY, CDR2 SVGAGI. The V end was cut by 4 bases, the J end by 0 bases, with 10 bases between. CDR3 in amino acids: CASSWDANSYNSPLHF. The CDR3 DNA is TGTGCCAGCAGTTGGGACGCGAACTCCTATAATTCACCCCTCCACTTT.

CDR3 region: CASSLRSGLAYEQYF. CDR3 nucleotides: TGTGCCAGCAGCTTAAGGTCGGGACTAGCCTACGAGCAGTACTTC. The chain joins TRBV7-2 to TRBJ2-7; 8 nucleotides match TRBD2. Germline V lookup: CDR1 SGHTA, CDR2 FQGNSA. The CDR3 has 15 residues. Trimming removed 2 bases from V and 2 bases from J; junction bases left unmatched: 5.

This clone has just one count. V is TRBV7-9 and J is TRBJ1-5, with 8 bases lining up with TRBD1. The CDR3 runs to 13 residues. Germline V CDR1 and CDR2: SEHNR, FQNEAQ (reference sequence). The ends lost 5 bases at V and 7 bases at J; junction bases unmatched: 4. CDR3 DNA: TGTGCCAGCAGCCCAGGGGGCGGACAGCCCCAGCATTTT. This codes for CASSPGGGQPQHF.

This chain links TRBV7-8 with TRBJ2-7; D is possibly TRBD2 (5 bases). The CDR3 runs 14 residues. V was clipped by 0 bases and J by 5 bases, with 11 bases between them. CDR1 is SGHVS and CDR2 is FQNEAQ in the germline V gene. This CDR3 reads CASSLAGASHEQYF. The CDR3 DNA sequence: TGTGCCAGCAGCTTAGCGGGAGCCAGCCACGAGCAGTACTTC. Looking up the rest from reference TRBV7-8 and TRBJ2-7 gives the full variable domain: GAGVSQSPRYKVAKRGQDVALRCDPISGHVSLFWYQQALGQGPEFLTYFQNEAQLDKSGLPSDRFFAERPEGSVSTLKIQRTQQEDSAVYLCASSLAGASHEQYFGPGTRLTVT.

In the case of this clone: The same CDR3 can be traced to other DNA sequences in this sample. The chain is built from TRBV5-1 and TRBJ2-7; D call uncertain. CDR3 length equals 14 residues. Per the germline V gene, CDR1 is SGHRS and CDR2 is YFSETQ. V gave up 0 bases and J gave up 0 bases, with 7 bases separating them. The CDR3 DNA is TGCGCCAGCAGCTTGGCCACGGACTCCTACGAGCAGTACTTC. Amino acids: CASSLATDSYEQYF. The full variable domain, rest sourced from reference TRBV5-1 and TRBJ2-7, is KAGVTQTPRYLIKTRGQQVTLSCSPISGHRSVSWYQQTPGQGLQFLFEYFSETQRNKGNFPGRFSGRQFSNSRSEMNVSTLELGDSALYLCASSLATDSYEQYFGPGTRLTVT.

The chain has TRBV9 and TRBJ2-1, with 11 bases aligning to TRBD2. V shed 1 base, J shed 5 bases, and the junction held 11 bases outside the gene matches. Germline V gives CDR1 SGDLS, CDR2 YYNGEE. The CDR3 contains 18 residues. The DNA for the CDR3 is TGTGCCAGCAGCGTAAAGGTAGCGGGAGGGCCCTGGGACAATGAGCAGTTCTTC. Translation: CASSVKVAGGPWDNEQFF.

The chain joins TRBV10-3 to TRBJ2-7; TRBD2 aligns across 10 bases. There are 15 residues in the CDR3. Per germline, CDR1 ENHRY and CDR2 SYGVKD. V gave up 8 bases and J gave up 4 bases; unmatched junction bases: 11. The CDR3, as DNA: TGTGCCATCGGTCCTAAGCGGGAGGGCCATTACGAGCAGTACTTC. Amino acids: CAIGPKREGHYEQYF.

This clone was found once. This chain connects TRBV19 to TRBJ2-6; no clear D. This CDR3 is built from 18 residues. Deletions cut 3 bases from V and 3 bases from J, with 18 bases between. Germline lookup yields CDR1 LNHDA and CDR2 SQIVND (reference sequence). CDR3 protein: CASSIIQAVPFGANVLTF. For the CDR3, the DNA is TGTGCCAGTAGTATTATCCAGGCGGTCCCCTTTGGGGCCAACGTCCTGACTTTC.

This CDR3 is CASSLTVNTDTQYF. CDR3 nucleotide sequence: TGCGCCAGCAGCTTGACAGTCAACACAGATACGCAGTATTTT. V gene TRBV5-1 combines with J gene TRBJ2-3; D is undetermined. The germline gives CDR1 SGHRS, CDR2 YFSETQ. V shed 1 base and J shed 2 bases, with 8 bases lying between them. The CDR3 length is 14 residues.

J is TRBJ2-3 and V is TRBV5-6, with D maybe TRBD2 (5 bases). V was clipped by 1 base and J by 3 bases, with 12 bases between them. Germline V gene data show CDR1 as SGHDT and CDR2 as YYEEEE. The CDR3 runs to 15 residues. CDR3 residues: CASSLFRETTDTQYF. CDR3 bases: TGTGCCAGCAGCTTGTTTCGGGAAACAACAGATACGCAGTATTTT. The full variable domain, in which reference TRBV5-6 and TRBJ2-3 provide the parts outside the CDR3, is DAGVTQSPTHLIKTRGQQVTLRCSPKSGHDTVSWYQQALGQGPQFIFQYYEEEERQRGNFPDRFSGHQFPNYSSELNVNALLLGDSALYLCASSLFRETTDTQYFGPGTRLTVL.

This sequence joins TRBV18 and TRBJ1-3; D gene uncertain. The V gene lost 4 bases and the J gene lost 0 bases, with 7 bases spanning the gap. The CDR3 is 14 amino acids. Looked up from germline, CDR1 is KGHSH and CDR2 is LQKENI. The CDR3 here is CASSLGGSGNTIYF. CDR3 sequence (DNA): TGTGCCAGCTCACTTGGAGGCTCTGGAAACACCATATATTTT.

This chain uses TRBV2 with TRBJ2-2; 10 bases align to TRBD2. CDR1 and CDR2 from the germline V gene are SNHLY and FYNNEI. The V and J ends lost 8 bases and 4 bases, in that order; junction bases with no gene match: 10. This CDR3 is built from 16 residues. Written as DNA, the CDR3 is TGTGCCAGCGGCGGCCCAGCGGGAGGGAGCACCGGGGAGCTGTTTTTT. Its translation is CASGGPAGGSTGELFF.

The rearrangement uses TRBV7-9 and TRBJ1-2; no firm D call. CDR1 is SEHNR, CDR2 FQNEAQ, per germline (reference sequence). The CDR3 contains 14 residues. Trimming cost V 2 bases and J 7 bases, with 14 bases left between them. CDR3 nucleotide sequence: TGTGCCAGCAGCTTAATACGTGGGCCGGGTGGCTACACCTTC. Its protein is CASSLIRGPGGYTF.

The CDR3 region is CASSLIWDGSSYEQYF. As DNA, the CDR3 is TGTGCCAGCAGTTTAATCTGGGATGGGAGCTCCTACGAGCAGTACTTC. The chain employs TRBV27 and TRBJ2-7; D perhaps matches TRBD2 (5 bases). V lost 2 bases and J lost 0, with 14 bases in between. Germline V gene lookup returns CDR1 MNHEY and CDR2 SMNVEV (reference sequence). The CDR3 contains 16 residues.